This T cell receptor (beta chain) was obtained from a study of shared clonotypes between healthy human individuals. Notes on the study in general: On the whole, naive subsets had larger estimated richness than memory subsets had. Rarefaction showed sorted-subset sequencing was incomplete despite large depth.

The length of the CDR3 is 14 residues. CDR1 and CDR2 (germline): MGHRA, YSYEKL. V lost 4 bases and J lost 4, with 12 bases in between. On this clone itself: What it recognizes is unknown.

Several immunoSEQ plates received, in even portions, the genomic DNA of each subset. Using immunoSEQ multiplex PCR, the repertoire was profiled, and TCRdb retains in-frame clones only, with some absent. This sample has about 2.4 million clones; 93% occur once, and the top ten carry around 0.4%. The source of this sequence is a man between 18 and 29 years old in good health. Some clones in this sample may be carry-over from other donors' samples. This rearrangement joins TRBV4-1 to TRBJ2-3; D is possibly TRBD2 (6 bases). Sequencing was carried out using naive CD4+ T cells from PBMCs. Subset reported: CD45RA+ positively selected. CDR3 amino acids: CASSPTGVPDTQYF. Here the CDR3 DNA reads TGCGCCAGCAGCCCCACGGGGGTGCCAGATACGCAGTATTTT.